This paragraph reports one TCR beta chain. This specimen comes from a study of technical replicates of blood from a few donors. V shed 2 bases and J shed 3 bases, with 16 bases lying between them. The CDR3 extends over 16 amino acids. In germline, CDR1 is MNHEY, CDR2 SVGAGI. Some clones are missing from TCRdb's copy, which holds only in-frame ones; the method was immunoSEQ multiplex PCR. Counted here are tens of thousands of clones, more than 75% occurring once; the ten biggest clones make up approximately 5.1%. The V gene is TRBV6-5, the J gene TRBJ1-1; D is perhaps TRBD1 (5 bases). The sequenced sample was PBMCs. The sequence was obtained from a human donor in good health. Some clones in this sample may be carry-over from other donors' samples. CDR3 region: CASSYRRRARDTEAFF. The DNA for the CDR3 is TGTGCCAGCAGTTACCGGAGAAGGGCCAGGGACACTGAAGCTTTCTTT.